A single sample is the source of the 4 T cell receptor beta chains below, sequenced in a study of response to subunit inactivated influenza vaccine. TCRdb fed the RT-PCR reads into MiXCR, producing one record per CDR3 protein. The sample lists 560,000 or so distinct CDR3 sequences; approximately 7.6% were seen once. The material was PBMCs from blood, obtained less than 30 months after vaccination. The receptor set was obtained from a man aged 50 to 69 who received an inactivated influenza vaccine.

This clonotype was found a few times. The J gene is TRBJ1-1, the V gene TRBV4-3; TRBD1 is a possible D gene (5 bases). The germline V and J ends were trimmed by 0 bases and 14 bases, with 16 bases remaining between them. CDR1 is LGHNA, CDR2 YSLEER, per germline. The CDR3 extends over 13 amino acids. CDR3 bases: TGCGCCAGCAGCCAAGATCTCGTGGGGGGATCCTTCTTT. Translated: CASSQDLVGGSFF.

This clonotype was observed many times. The chain employs TRBV12-3 or TRBV12-4 and TRBJ2-7, with D maybe TRBD1 (5 bases). The length of the CDR3 is 15 residues. The V gene lost 8 bases and the J gene lost 0 bases, with 17 bases spanning the gap. The CDR3 sequence: CASGMAGYGSYEQYF. The CDR3 DNA follows: TGTGCCAGCGGAATGGCAGGGTATGGCTCCTACGAGCAGTACTTC.

In its sample, this clonotype was seen a few times. V gene TRBV25-1 combines with J gene TRBJ2-7, with a possible D match to TRBD1 (6 bases). V lost 3 bases and J 3 bases, leaving 15 bases between the germline ends. CDR3 length equals 15 residues. Germline V gives CDR1 MGHDK, CDR2 SYGVNS. CDR3 DNA sequence: TGTGCCAGCAGTGAGGGGGTAGGGGGAATCTACGAGCAGTACTTC. It translates to CASSEGVGGIYEQYF.

This clonotype occurred a few times. The gene calls are TRBV28 and TRBJ2-7, with 9 bases that match TRBD1. V dropped 2 bases and J dropped 6; count of bases not matched to a gene: 17. This CDR3 is built from 18 residues. CDR1 and CDR2 from the germline V gene are MDHEN and SYDVKM. The CDR3 DNA reads as TGTGCCAGCAGTTTACAGACAGGGGGAGACTTTAACTCTGGCGAGCAGTACTTC. Protein product: CASSLQTGGDFNSGEQYF.